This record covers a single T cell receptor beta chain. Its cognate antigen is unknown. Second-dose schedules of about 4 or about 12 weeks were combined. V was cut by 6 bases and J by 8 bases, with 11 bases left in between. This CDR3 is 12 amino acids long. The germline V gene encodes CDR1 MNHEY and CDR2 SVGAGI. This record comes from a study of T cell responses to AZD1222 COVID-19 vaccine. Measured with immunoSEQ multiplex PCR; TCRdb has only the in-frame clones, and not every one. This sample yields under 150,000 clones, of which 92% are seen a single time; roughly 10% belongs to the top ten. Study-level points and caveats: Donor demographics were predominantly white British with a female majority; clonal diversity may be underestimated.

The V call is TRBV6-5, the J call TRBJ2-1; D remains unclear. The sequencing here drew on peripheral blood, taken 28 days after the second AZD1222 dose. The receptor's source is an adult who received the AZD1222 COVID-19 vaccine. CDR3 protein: CASSSNSDEQFF. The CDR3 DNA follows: TGTGCCAGCAGCTCAAATTCAGATGAGCAGTTCTTC.